This is a list of T cell receptor beta chains from one sample in a study of T cell repertoires in cytomegalovirus infection. These receptors have no identified antigens. TCRdb re-analysed the reads in MiXCR, keeping a single row per CDR3 protein. The data hold roughly 730,000 distinct CDR3 sequences, with 30% to 40% observed a single time. The sequencing used cultured PBMCs, collected from culture after CMV antigen stimulation. These receptors all stem from a human donor in good health (CMV status not recorded). Some clones in this sample may be carry-over from other donors' samples. Each CDR3 is given with its conserved first and last residue. Each record gives: D gene, J gene, clone size, V gene, CDR3 DNA, CDR3 protein. D genes are given only for firm matches. The size entry is marked missing in some rows and otherwise reads once, few, many or a size class.

D: NA
J: TRBJ1-6
size: NA
V: TRBV19
DNA: TGTGCCAGTAGTATTGGACAGACCTACTCCTATAATTCACCCCTCCACTTT
CDR3: CASSIGQTYSYNSPLHF

D: NA
J: TRBJ2-1
size: few
V: TRBV7-8
DNA: TGTGCCAGCAGCTTCTCTAGAAGGGATGAGCAGTTCTTC
CDR3: CASSFSRRDEQFF

D: TRBD2
J: TRBJ2-7
size: few
V: TRBV10-3
DNA: TGTGCCATCAGTTGGGCCGGGACTAGCGTTGCCTACGAGCAGTACTTC
CDR3: CAISWAGTSVAYEQYF

D: TRBD2
J: TRBJ2-3
size: NA
V: TRBV20-1
DNA: TGCAGTGCCATACCGGGACTAGCGGGGGCGCCCACAGATACGCAGTATTTT
CDR3: CSAIPGLAGAPTDTQYF

D: NA
J: TRBJ1-5
size: NA
V: TRBV6-2/TRBV6-3
DNA: TGTGCCAGCAGTTCTTTTGACCAGCCCCAGCATTTT
CDR3: CASSSFDQPQHF

D: TRBD2
J: TRBJ2-7
size: NA
V: TRBV10-3
DNA: TGTGCCATCAGTGATCCAGCGGGGGGGTACGAGCAGTACTTC
CDR3: CAISDPAGGYEQYF

D: TRBD1
J: TRBJ2-5
size: NA
V: TRBV11-3
DNA: TGTGCCAGCAGCGCCGGGACAGGTGGACCCCAGTACTTC
CDR3: CASSAGTGGPQYF

D: NA
J: TRBJ2-7
size: many
V: TRBV7-2
DNA: TGTGCCAGCAGCTTGGGCCAGCACTACGAGCAGTACTTC
CDR3: CASSLGQHYEQYF

D: TRBD2
J: TRBJ2-7
size: NA
V: TRBV19
DNA: TGTGCCAGTAGTTCCCTCCGGGAGGGGCCATCCTACGAGCAGTACTTC
CDR3: CASSSLREGPSYEQYF

D: NA
J: TRBJ1-3
size: NA
V: TRBV15
DNA: TGTGCCACCAGCAGAGCGGGAGACTCTGGAAACACCATATATTTT
CDR3: CATSRAGDSGNTIYF

D: NA
J: TRBJ1-2
size: few
V: TRBV12-3/TRBV12-4
DNA: TGTGCCAGCCGAATACAGGGTTCGTGGGGCTACACCTTC
CDR3: CASRIQGSWGYTF

D: TRBD1
J: TRBJ2-5
size: NA
V: TRBV28
DNA: TGTGCCAGCAGTCCCTATGGGACAGGGTTTGGGTTGGAGACCCAGTACTTC
CDR3: CASSPYGTGFGLETQYF

D: TRBD1
J: TRBJ2-5
size: NA
V: TRBV6-8
DNA: TGTGCCAGCAGTATAGCCGGACAGGGAATAGAGACCCAGTACTTC
CDR3: CASSIAGQGIETQYF

D: TRBD1
J: TRBJ1-2
size: NA
V: TRBV11-2
DNA: TGTGCCAGCAGCTTGGACAGGTCGAGCGGCTACACCTTC
CDR3: CASSLDRSSGYTF

D: TRBD1
J: TRBJ2-7
size: few
V: TRBV12-3/TRBV12-4
DNA: TGTGCCAGCAGTTTATCCGGGACAGGGGCGTTAGGGCAGTACTTC
CDR3: CASSLSGTGALGQYF

D: NA
J: TRBJ1-2
size: few
V: TRBV12-3/TRBV12-4
DNA: TGTGCCAGCAGGGACAAGGGTCTATCGGGCTACACCTTC
CDR3: CASRDKGLSGYTF

D: TRBD1
J: TRBJ2-2
size: once
V: TRBV20-1
DNA: TGCAGTGCTAGAGATAGGCGACAGGGGCGAAACACCGGGGAGCTGTTTTTT
CDR3: CSARDRRQGRNTGELFF

D: NA
J: TRBJ2-3
size: NA
V: TRBV15
DNA: TGTGCCACCAGCAGAGATGGGGTACGAGCCACAGATACGCAGTATTTT
CDR3: CATSRDGVRATDTQYF

D: NA
J: TRBJ1-3
size: NA
V: TRBV12-5
DNA: TGTGCTAGTGGTCCGTACCGTACAAACACCATATATTTT
CDR3: CASGPYRTNTIYF

D: NA
J: TRBJ1-1
size: many
V: TRBV7-6
DNA: TGTGCCAGCAGGTTTTCCCTGGGCACTGAAGCTTTCTTT
CDR3: CASRFSLGTEAFF

D: NA
J: TRBJ2-3
size: NA
V: TRBV5-1
DNA: TGCGCCAGCCGAGTCGGAGATAGGGGAGATACGCAGTATTTT
CDR3: CASRVGDRGDTQYF

D: NA
J: TRBJ2-6
size: NA
V: TRBV6-4
DNA: TGTGCCAGCAGTGAAGGGGGGGGATCTGGGGCCAACGTCCTGACTTTC
CDR3: CASSEGGGSGANVLTF

D: TRBD2
J: TRBJ2-1
size: few
V: TRBV2
DNA: TGTGCCAGCAAACTAGCGCCCTGGGGGAACAATGAGCAGTTCTTC
CDR3: CASKLAPWGNNEQFF

D: NA
J: TRBJ2-5
size: few
V: TRBV5-1
DNA: TGCGCCAGCAGCTTGGAAGGGGGTGCCACCTACTACTTC
CDR3: CASSLEGGATYYF

D: TRBD2
J: TRBJ2-3
size: NA
V: TRBV7-2
DNA: TGTGCCAGCAACGAAGTTTGGGGCGGGGGGGGAGATACGCAGTATTTT
CDR3: CASNEVWGGGGDTQYF

D: TRBD1
J: TRBJ1-1
size: NA
V: TRBV6-5
DNA: TGTGCCAGCAGTTACACCCTTGTTCAGACAGGGTCGGACACTGAAGCTTTCTTT
CDR3: CASSYTLVQTGSDTEAFF

D: NA
J: TRBJ2-3
size: NA
V: TRBV7-2
DNA: TGTGCCAGCAGCCGCGGGACGGCGGTGGGAGATACGCAGTATTTT
CDR3: CASSRGTAVGDTQYF

D: NA
J: TRBJ2-3
size: NA
V: TRBV29-1
DNA: TGCAGCGTTGTACGCCTTACGGTGGGAGATACGCAGTATTTT
CDR3: CSVVRLTVGDTQYF

D: NA
J: TRBJ1-1
size: NA
V: TRBV14
DNA: TGTGCCAGCAGCCAACTATTAGACACTGAAGCTTTCTTT
CDR3: CASSQLLDTEAFF

D: NA
J: TRBJ1-5
size: few
V: TRBV19
DNA: TGTGCCAGTAGTGCACGGACAGCGTATCAGCCCCAGCATTTT
CDR3: CASSARTAYQPQHF

D: NA
J: TRBJ2-3
size: many
V: TRBV7-2
DNA: TGTGCCAGCAGCGTATATACCCGGGACCCAGATACGCAGTATTTT
CDR3: CASSVYTRDPDTQYF

D: NA
J: TRBJ2-1
size: NA
V: TRBV7-1
DNA: TGTGCCAGCAGCCAGATGAATGAGCAGTTCTTC
CDR3: CASSQMNEQFF

D: NA
J: TRBJ2-1
size: few
V: TRBV7-7
DNA: TGTGCCAGCAGCCCCCGGAGGGATGGGAATGAGCAGTTCTTC
CDR3: CASSPRRDGNEQFF

D: TRBD1
J: TRBJ1-1
size: NA
V: TRBV28
DNA: TGTGCCAGCAGTTTATCACAGGGGGGGAACACTGAAGCTTTCTTT
CDR3: CASSLSQGGNTEAFF

D: TRBD2
J: TRBJ2-7
size: few
V: TRBV10-3
DNA: TGTGCCATCAGTGGGCCCCTAGCGGGAGGGCCCTCCGAGCAGTACTTC
CDR3: CAISGPLAGGPSEQYF

D: TRBD1
J: TRBJ2-3
size: NA
V: TRBV7-9
DNA: TGTGCCAGCGGATCCTACCGGGACAGCTCCGATACGCAGTATTTT
CDR3: CASGSYRDSSDTQYF

D: NA
J: TRBJ1-1
size: few
V: TRBV11-2
DNA: TGTGCCAGCAGCTTGCGTCGAGAAAAAGAAGCTTTCTTT
CDR3: CASSLRREKEAFF

D: TRBD2
J: TRBJ2-1
size: NA
V: TRBV7-6
DNA: TGTGCCAGCAGCGCCGGTCGGGGGCTAGCGGGAGGCTCCTACAATGAGCAGTTCTTC
CDR3: CASSAGRGLAGGSYNEQFF

D: TRBD1
J: TRBJ1-2
size: few
V: TRBV27
DNA: TGTGCCAGCAGTCTGTCGACAGGGGTGCACTATGGCTACACCTTC
CDR3: CASSLSTGVHYGYTF

D: TRBD2
J: TRBJ2-1
size: few
V: TRBV20-1
DNA: TGCAGTGCCGGGACTAGCGGGGGGGTGTACAATGAGCAGTTCTTC
CDR3: CSAGTSGGVYNEQFF

D: NA
J: TRBJ1-5
size: NA
V: TRBV30
DNA: TGTGCCTGGAGTGTAAACCTAGGGGGTCAGCCCCAGCATTTT
CDR3: CAWSVNLGGQPQHF

D: NA
J: TRBJ2-7
size: few
V: TRBV7-9
DNA: TGTGCCACCAGTGGCGGAACCTACGAGCAGTACTTC
CDR3: CATSGGTYEQYF

D: NA
J: TRBJ2-7
size: NA
V: TRBV28
DNA: TGTGCCAGCAGATCGAAAAGGGGGGATTCCTACGAGCAGTACTTC
CDR3: CASRSKRGDSYEQYF

D: NA
J: TRBJ2-1
size: NA
V: TRBV19
DNA: TGTGCCAGTAGTATAGACCCAGGGGAGGCCTACAATGAGCAGTTCTTC
CDR3: CASSIDPGEAYNEQFF

D: NA
J: TRBJ2-7
size: few
V: TRBV2
DNA: TGTGCCAGCAGCCAACAAGGCCCGGCTTTCTACGAGCAGTACTTC
CDR3: CASSQQGPAFYEQYF

D: TRBD1
J: TRBJ2-5
size: NA
V: TRBV5-4
DNA: TGTGCCAGCAGCCGCGGACAGGGTCTGGGAGAGACCCAGTACTTC
CDR3: CASSRGQGLGETQYF

D: TRBD2
J: TRBJ2-7
size: many
V: TRBV7-6
DNA: TGTGCCAGCAGCTTAGTTAGCGGGGGAAGCTCCTACGAGCAGTACTTC
CDR3: CASSLVSGGSSYEQYF

D: NA
J: TRBJ2-1
size: few
V: TRBV6-2/TRBV6-3
DNA: TGTGCCAGCATCGGGGCCGGGTTACAGTTCTTC
CDR3: CASIGAGLQFF

D: TRBD2
J: TRBJ2-1
size: NA
V: TRBV12-5
DNA: TGTGCTAGTGGTTTGATTAGCGGGGGGGCCTTCAATGAGCAGTTCTTC
CDR3: CASGLISGGAFNEQFF